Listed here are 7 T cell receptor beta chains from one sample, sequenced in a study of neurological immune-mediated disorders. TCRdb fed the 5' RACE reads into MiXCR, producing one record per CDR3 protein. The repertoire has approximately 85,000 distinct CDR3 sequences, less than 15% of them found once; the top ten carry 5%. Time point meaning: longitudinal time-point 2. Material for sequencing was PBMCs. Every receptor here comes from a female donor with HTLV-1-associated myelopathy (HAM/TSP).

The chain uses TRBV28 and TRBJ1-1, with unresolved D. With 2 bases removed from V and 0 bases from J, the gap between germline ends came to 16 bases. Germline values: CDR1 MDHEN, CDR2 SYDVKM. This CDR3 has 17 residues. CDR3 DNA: TGTGCCAGCAGTTTAGAGGGAACAGCTGATATGAACACTGAAGCTTTCTTT. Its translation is CASSLEGTADMNTEAFF.

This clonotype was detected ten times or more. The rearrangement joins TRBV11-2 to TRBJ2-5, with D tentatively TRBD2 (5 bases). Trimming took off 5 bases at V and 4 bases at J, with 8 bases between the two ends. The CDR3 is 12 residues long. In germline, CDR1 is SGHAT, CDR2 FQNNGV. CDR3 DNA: TGTGCCAGCAGCCGGGCGGGAGAGACCCAGTACTTC. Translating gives CASSRAGETQYF.

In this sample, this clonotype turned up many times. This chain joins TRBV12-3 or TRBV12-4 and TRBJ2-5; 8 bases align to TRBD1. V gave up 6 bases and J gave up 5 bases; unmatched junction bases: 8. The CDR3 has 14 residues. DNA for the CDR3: TGTGCCAGCAGCCTGACAGGGGTAGGCGAGACCCAGTACTTC. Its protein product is CASSLTGVGETQYF.

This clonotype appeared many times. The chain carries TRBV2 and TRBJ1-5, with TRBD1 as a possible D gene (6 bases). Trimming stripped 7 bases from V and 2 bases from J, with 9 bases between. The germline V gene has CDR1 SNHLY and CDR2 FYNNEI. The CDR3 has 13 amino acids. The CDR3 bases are TGTGCCAGCAAGGGGGGCGGCAATCAGCCCCAGCATTTT. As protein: CASKGGGNQPQHF. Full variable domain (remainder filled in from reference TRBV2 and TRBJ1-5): EPEVTQTPSHQVTQMGQEVILRCVPISNHLYFYWYRQILGQKVEFLVSFYNNEISEKSEIFDDQFSVERPDGSNFTLKIRSTKLEDSAMYFCASKGGGNQPQHFGDGTRLSIL.

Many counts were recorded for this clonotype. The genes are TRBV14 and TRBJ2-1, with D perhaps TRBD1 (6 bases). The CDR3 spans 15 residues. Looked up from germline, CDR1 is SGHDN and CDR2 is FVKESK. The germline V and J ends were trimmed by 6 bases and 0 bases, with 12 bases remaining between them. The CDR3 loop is CASRLGQSSYNEQFF. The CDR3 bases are TGTGCCAGCAGACTCGGACAGAGCTCCTACAATGAGCAGTTCTTC.

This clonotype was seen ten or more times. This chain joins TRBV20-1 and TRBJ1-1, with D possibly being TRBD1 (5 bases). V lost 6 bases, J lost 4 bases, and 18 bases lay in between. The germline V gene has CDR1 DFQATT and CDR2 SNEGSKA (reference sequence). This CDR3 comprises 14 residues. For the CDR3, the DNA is TGCAGTGCCAGACACCCGGGGGTGGGCACTGAAGCTTTCTTT. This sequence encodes CSARHPGVGTEAFF.

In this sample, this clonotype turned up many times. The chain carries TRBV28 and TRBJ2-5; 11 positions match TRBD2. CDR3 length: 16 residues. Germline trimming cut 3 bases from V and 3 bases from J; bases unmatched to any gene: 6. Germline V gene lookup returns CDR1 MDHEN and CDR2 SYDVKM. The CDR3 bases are TGTGCCAGCAGTTTCCTCACTAGCGGGGGAAAAGAGACCCAGTACTTC. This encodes CASSFLTSGGKETQYF.